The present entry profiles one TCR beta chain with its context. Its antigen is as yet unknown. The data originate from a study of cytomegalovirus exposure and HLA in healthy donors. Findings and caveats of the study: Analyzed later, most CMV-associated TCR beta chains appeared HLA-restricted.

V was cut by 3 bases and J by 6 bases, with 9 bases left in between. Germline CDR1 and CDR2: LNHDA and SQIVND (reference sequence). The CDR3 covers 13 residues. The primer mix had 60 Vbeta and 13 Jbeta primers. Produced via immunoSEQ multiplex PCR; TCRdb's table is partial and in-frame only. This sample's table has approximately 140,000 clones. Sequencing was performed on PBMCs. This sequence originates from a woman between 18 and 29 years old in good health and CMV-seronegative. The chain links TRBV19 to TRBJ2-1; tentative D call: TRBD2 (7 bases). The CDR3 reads CASSMRGGNEQFF. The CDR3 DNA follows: TGTGCCAGTAGTATGAGGGGGGGCAATGAGCAGTTCTTC.